This TCR beta chain was obtained from a study of cytomegalovirus exposure and HLA in healthy donors. Study-wide results and caveats: Cytomegalovirus-associated status was assigned to around 160 TCR beta chains. Most TCR sequences were seen very rarely across donors, but some public TCRs occurred in many. It was reportedly the case that the classifier diagnosed cytomegalovirus status with high specificity and sensitivity. Relative to the approximately 630-donor mean, N-insertions were reportedly fewer in an Asian-associated ancestry cluster in a later analysis.

PCR was performed using 60 Vbeta and 13 Jbeta primers. The data were produced by immunoSEQ multiplex PCR, yet TCRdb's version contains in-frame clones alone and is incomplete. The data contain around 190,000 clones, over 65% of them seen just once; the ten biggest clones take up roughly 3.6%. As for this clone: What it recognizes is unknown.

This CDR3 has 15 amino acids. J lost 4 bases, V lost 0 bases, and 4 bases had no gene match. Germline CDR1 is LGHNA and CDR2 is YNFKEQ. Input material: PBMCs. This clonotype was obtained from a man aged 40-50 years in good health and CMV-seropositive. The rearrangement uses TRBV4-2 and TRBJ2-5; 8 nucleotides line up with TRBD1. The CDR3 region has the DNA TGTGCCAGCAGCCAAGAGGCAGGGGGCGGAGAGACCCAGTACTTC. Protein product: CASSQEAGGGETQYF.